This TCR beta chain was profiled in a study of cytomegalovirus exposure and HLA in healthy donors. The CDR3 runs to 18 residues. Per germline, CDR1 SEHNR and CDR2 FQNEAQ (reference sequence). In the case of this clone: Sequence at one end of the junction differs from germline and may be a read error.

Vbeta (60) and Jbeta (13) primers were used in the PCR. Sequencing was performed with immunoSEQ multiplex PCR; in TCRdb, only in-frame clones are kept and a portion is missing. The sample records fewer than 250,000 clones, more than 75% being singletons. The specimen was PBMCs. The clonotype was recovered from a male donor in good health and CMV-seronegative. V usage is TRBV7-9 and J usage is TRBJ2-6, with 7 bases lining up with TRBD1. The CDR3 reads CSSLKAGTAPSGANVLTF. CDR3 nucleotides: TGTTCCAGCCTTAAGGCCGGGACAGCACCCTCTGGGGCCAACGTCCTGACTTTC.